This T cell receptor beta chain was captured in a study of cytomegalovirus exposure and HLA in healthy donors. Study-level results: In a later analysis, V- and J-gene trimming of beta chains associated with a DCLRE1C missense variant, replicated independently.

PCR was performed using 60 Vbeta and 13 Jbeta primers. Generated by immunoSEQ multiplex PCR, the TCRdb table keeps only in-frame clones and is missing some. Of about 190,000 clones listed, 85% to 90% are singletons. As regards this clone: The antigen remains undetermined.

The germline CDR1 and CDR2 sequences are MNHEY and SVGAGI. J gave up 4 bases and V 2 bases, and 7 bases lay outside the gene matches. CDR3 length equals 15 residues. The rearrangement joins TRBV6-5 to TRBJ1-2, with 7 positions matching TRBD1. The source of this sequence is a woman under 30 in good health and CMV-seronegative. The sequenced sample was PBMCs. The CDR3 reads CASSYDGTDIYGYTF. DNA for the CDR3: TGTGCCAGCAGTTACGACGGGACAGACATCTATGGCTACACCTTC.